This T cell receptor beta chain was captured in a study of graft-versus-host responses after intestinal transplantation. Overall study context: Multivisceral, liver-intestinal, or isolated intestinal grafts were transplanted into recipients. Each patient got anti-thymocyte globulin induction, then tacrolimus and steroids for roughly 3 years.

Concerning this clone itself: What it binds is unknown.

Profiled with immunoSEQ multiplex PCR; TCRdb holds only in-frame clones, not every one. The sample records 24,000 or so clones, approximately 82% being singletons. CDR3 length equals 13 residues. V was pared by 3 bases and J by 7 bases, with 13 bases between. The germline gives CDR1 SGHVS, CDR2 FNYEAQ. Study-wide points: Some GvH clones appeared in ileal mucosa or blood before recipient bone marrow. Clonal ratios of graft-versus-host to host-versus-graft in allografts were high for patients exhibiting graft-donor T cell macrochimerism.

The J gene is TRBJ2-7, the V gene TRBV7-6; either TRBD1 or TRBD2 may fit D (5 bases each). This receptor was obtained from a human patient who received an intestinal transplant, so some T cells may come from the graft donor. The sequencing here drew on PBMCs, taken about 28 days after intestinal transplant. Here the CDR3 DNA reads TGTGCCAGCAGCTTGGGGGAGTCGGGGGAGCAGTACTTC. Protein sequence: CASSLGESGEQYF.